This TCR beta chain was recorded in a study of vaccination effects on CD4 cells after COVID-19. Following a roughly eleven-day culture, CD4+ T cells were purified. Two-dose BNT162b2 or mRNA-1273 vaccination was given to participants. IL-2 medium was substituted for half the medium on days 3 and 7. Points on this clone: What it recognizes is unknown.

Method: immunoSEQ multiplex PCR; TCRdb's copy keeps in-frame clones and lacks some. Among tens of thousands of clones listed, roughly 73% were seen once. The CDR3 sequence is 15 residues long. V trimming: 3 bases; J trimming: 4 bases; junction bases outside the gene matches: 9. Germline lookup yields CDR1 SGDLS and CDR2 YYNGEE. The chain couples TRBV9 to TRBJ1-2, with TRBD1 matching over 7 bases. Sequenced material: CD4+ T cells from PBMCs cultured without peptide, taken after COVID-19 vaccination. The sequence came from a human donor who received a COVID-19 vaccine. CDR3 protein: CASSDQRQGPYGYTF. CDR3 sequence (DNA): TGTGCCAGCAGCGACCAAAGACAGGGCCCCTATGGCTACACCTTC.